A selection of T cell receptor beta chains follows, all from one sample in a study of cytomegalovirus exposure and HLA in healthy donors. The assay was immunoSEQ multiplex PCR, and TCRdb's table has in-frame clones only and misses some. Of some 170,000 clones in the sample, approximately 87% were seen once. Sequenced material: PBMCs. Receptors were obtained from a woman younger than 45 in good health and CMV-seronegative. Both conserved end residues are part of each CDR3. Fields, in order: CDR3 DNA, CDR3 protein, J gene, D gene, V gene, clone size. D genes are given only for firm matches. Clone size is given for some rows only: seen once, a few or many times, or a class if the clone is expanded.

cdr3_nt: TGTGCCAGCAGTAAAGGACTAGACCCCGGGGAGCTGTTTTTT
cdr3_aa: CASSKGLDPGELFF
j_call: TRBJ2-2
d_call: TRBD2
v_call: TRBV6-5
clone_size: NA

cdr3_nt: TGCGCCAGCAGCTTGGAAGGTCAGGGGGTTAGAAAGCAGTACTTC
cdr3_aa: CASSLEGQGVRKQYF
j_call: TRBJ2-7
d_call: TRBD1
v_call: TRBV5-1
clone_size: few

cdr3_nt: TGTGCCAGTACTAGCGGGGGGTACGAGCAGTACTTC
cdr3_aa: CASTSGGYEQYF
j_call: TRBJ2-7
d_call: TRBD2
v_call: TRBV19
clone_size: NA

cdr3_nt: TGTGCCAGCAGCAAAGTATCGACAGGGGGCAATGAGCAGTTCTTC
cdr3_aa: CASSKVSTGGNEQFF
j_call: TRBJ2-1
d_call: NA
v_call: TRBV21-1
clone_size: NA

cdr3_nt: TGTGCCAGCAGCTTAGTGACTAGCGGGGACTACGAGCAGTACTTC
cdr3_aa: CASSLVTSGDYEQYF
j_call: TRBJ2-7
d_call: TRBD2
v_call: TRBV7-9
clone_size: NA

cdr3_nt: TGTGCCAGCAGCTTAGATGGCGGGGGGGCCTCGCAAGAGACCCAGTACTTC
cdr3_aa: CASSLDGGGASQETQYF
j_call: TRBJ2-5
d_call: TRBD2
v_call: TRBV7-9
clone_size: NA

cdr3_nt: TGTGCCAGCAGCGTAGCAGACTCTGGAAACACCATATATTTT
cdr3_aa: CASSVADSGNTIYF
j_call: TRBJ1-3
d_call: NA
v_call: TRBV9
clone_size: NA

cdr3_nt: TGTGCCAGTAGGAGCACAGGGGGCGACTATGGCTACACCTTC
cdr3_aa: CASRSTGGDYGYTF
j_call: TRBJ1-2
d_call: TRBD1
v_call: TRBV19
clone_size: NA

cdr3_nt: TGTGCCAGCAGTTTGGGACAGGGGGGCTACGAGCAGTACTTC
cdr3_aa: CASSLGQGGYEQYF
j_call: TRBJ2-7
d_call: TRBD1
v_call: TRBV6-1
clone_size: NA

cdr3_nt: TGTGCCAGCAGCGTAGCTTGGGCGGGGAGTAGCACAGATACGCAGTATTTT
cdr3_aa: CASSVAWAGSSTDTQYF
j_call: TRBJ2-3
d_call: NA
v_call: TRBV9
clone_size: NA

cdr3_nt: TGTGCCAGCAGTGAATACGGGGGGGCGCAAGGAAACACCATATATTTT
cdr3_aa: CASSEYGGAQGNTIYF
j_call: TRBJ1-3
d_call: NA
v_call: TRBV6-1
clone_size: NA

cdr3_nt: TGTGCCAGCAGTTTACTGACAGGACACGAGCAGTACTTC
cdr3_aa: CASSLLTGHEQYF
j_call: TRBJ2-7
d_call: NA
v_call: TRBV27
clone_size: NA

cdr3_nt: TGTGCCAGCAGCCAAGTTGGTCTAGCTCATGGGTTTGAGCAGTTCTTC
cdr3_aa: CASSQVGLAHGFEQFF
j_call: TRBJ2-1
d_call: NA
v_call: TRBV14
clone_size: NA

cdr3_nt: TGTGCCAGCAGCTTAGATGAGTTCCTTCTCCACTTT
cdr3_aa: CASSLDEFLLHF
j_call: TRBJ1-6
d_call: NA
v_call: TRBV11-2
clone_size: few

cdr3_nt: TGTGCCAGCAGCCCGGGACAGGGGGCGAGCTATAGCAATCAGCCCCAGCATTTT
cdr3_aa: CASSPGQGASYSNQPQHF
j_call: TRBJ1-5
d_call: TRBD1
v_call: TRBV2
clone_size: once

cdr3_nt: TGTGCCAGCAGCCAAGGCGGTTACGAGCAGTACTTC
cdr3_aa: CASSQGGYEQYF
j_call: TRBJ2-7
d_call: NA
v_call: TRBV14
clone_size: NA

cdr3_nt: TGTGCCTGGAGTGTTCGGGGGGGGCTTGGCTACACCTTC
cdr3_aa: CAWSVRGGLGYTF
j_call: TRBJ1-2
d_call: NA
v_call: TRBV30
clone_size: NA

cdr3_nt: TGCGCCAGCAGCTCGTCTACCGGGGAGCTGTTTTTT
cdr3_aa: CASSSSTGELFF
j_call: TRBJ2-2
d_call: NA
v_call: TRBV5-1
clone_size: NA

cdr3_nt: TGTGCCAGCAGTCCAGGGGACGGAGCTAACTATGGCTACACCTTC
cdr3_aa: CASSPGDGANYGYTF
j_call: TRBJ1-2
d_call: NA
v_call: TRBV27
clone_size: NA

cdr3_nt: TGTGCCAGCACCTCTGGGGCCCCTTCCAACGAGCAGTACTTC
cdr3_aa: CASTSGAPSNEQYF
j_call: TRBJ2-7
d_call: NA
v_call: TRBV27
clone_size: NA

cdr3_nt: TGCGCCAGCAGCCAACTTTCCGGGACTTCGTACGAGCAGTACTTC
cdr3_aa: CASSQLSGTSYEQYF
j_call: TRBJ2-7
d_call: NA
v_call: TRBV4-3
clone_size: NA

cdr3_nt: TGCGCCAGCAGTGAGGCCGGGACTAGCGGGGGCCACCAAGAGACCCAGTACTTC
cdr3_aa: CASSEAGTSGGHQETQYF
j_call: TRBJ2-5
d_call: TRBD2
v_call: TRBV10-2
clone_size: NA

cdr3_nt: TGTGCCATCAGTGACGACAGGGCGGGCAATCAGCCCCAGCATTTT
cdr3_aa: CAISDDRAGNQPQHF
j_call: TRBJ1-5
d_call: TRBD1
v_call: TRBV10-3
clone_size: NA

cdr3_nt: TGTGCCAGCAGCTTAGACGAGGGGGGGCGGGAGCAGTACTTC
cdr3_aa: CASSLDEGGREQYF
j_call: TRBJ2-7
d_call: NA
v_call: TRBV7-8
clone_size: NA

cdr3_nt: TGCAGCGTTCAGTCAGGTATGAACACTGAAGCTTTCTTT
cdr3_aa: CSVQSGMNTEAFF
j_call: TRBJ1-1
d_call: NA
v_call: TRBV29-1
clone_size: NA

cdr3_nt: TGTGCCAGTGTCAGGGTATACTATGGCTACACCTTC
cdr3_aa: CASVRVYYGYTF
j_call: TRBJ1-2
d_call: NA
v_call: TRBV2
clone_size: NA

cdr3_nt: TGTGCCAGTAGTATTTTTGGCGGTTCTAACTATGGCTACACCTTC
cdr3_aa: CASSIFGGSNYGYTF
j_call: TRBJ1-2
d_call: NA
v_call: TRBV19
clone_size: few

cdr3_nt: TGCGCCAGCAGTGACCCTGACAGGGGGAACACTGAAGCTTTCTTT
cdr3_aa: CASSDPDRGNTEAFF
j_call: TRBJ1-1
d_call: TRBD1
v_call: TRBV10-1
clone_size: NA

cdr3_nt: TGTGCCAGCAGCGTAGCATTCTCCTTACTCCAGGGGACTGAAGCTTTCTTT
cdr3_aa: CASSVAFSLLQGTEAFF
j_call: TRBJ1-1
d_call: NA
v_call: TRBV9
clone_size: NA

cdr3_nt: TGTGCCAGCAGCTCCGGGTATGGAGGGGCCAAAGACTACAATGAGCAGTTCTTC
cdr3_aa: CASSSGYGGAKDYNEQFF
j_call: TRBJ2-1
d_call: NA
v_call: TRBV7-9
clone_size: NA

cdr3_nt: TGTGCCAGCGGGGGGTTGGATTTCCGGAATGAGCAGTTCTTC
cdr3_aa: CASGGLDFRNEQFF
j_call: TRBJ2-1
d_call: NA
v_call: TRBV7-2
clone_size: NA

cdr3_nt: TGTGCCAGCAGCTGGCGACAGCATGAAGCTTTCTTT
cdr3_aa: CASSWRQHEAFF
j_call: TRBJ1-1
d_call: NA
v_call: TRBV7-8
clone_size: NA

cdr3_nt: TGTGCCTGGAGGGGAAAAGACCTAGGGGACACTGAAGCTTTCTTT
cdr3_aa: CAWRGKDLGDTEAFF
j_call: TRBJ1-1
d_call: NA
v_call: TRBV30
clone_size: NA

cdr3_nt: TGTGCCAGTAGTTCGAGACAGGAAGACACTGAAGCTTTCTTT
cdr3_aa: CASSSRQEDTEAFF
j_call: TRBJ1-1
d_call: NA
v_call: TRBV19
clone_size: NA

cdr3_nt: TGTGCCATCAGTGAGCAACAAGAGACCCAGTACTTC
cdr3_aa: CAISEQQETQYF
j_call: TRBJ2-5
d_call: NA
v_call: TRBV10-3
clone_size: NA

cdr3_nt: TGTGCCAGCAGTCGGCCGACAGGGATGAACACTGAAGCTTTCTTT
cdr3_aa: CASSRPTGMNTEAFF
j_call: TRBJ1-1
d_call: TRBD1
v_call: TRBV2
clone_size: once

cdr3_nt: TGTGCCAGCAGCCCAGGGGCAGGGGGTGATTACGAGCAGTACTTC
cdr3_aa: CASSPGAGGDYEQYF
j_call: TRBJ2-7
d_call: TRBD1
v_call: TRBV7-2
clone_size: NA

cdr3_nt: TGCGCCAGCAGCCAAGTTAAGGGGCTGATTTGGGAAGCTTTCTTT
cdr3_aa: CASSQVKGLIWEAFF
j_call: TRBJ1-1
d_call: NA
v_call: TRBV4-1
clone_size: once

cdr3_nt: TGTGCCAGCAGCTTGTTCCAGAACGTTTATGGCTACACCTTC
cdr3_aa: CASSLFQNVYGYTF
j_call: TRBJ1-2
d_call: NA
v_call: TRBV5-6
clone_size: NA

cdr3_nt: TGTGCCAGCAGTTTATCCTCGGGTGGTTTTAGCTCCTACGAGCAGTACTTC
cdr3_aa: CASSLSSGGFSSYEQYF
j_call: TRBJ2-7
d_call: NA
v_call: TRBV27
clone_size: NA

cdr3_nt: TGTGCCAGCTTACCTCAGGGTCGGGGCTACACCTTC
cdr3_aa: CASLPQGRGYTF
j_call: TRBJ1-2
d_call: NA
v_call: TRBV6-1
clone_size: NA

cdr3_nt: TGTGCCAGCAGCAAAGCGGGCCCCTCCACAGATACGCAGTATTTT
cdr3_aa: CASSKAGPSTDTQYF
j_call: TRBJ2-3
d_call: NA
v_call: TRBV28
clone_size: NA

cdr3_nt: TGTGCCAGCAGCGTAGGCGGGGGTACGAACACCGGGGAGCTGTTTTTT
cdr3_aa: CASSVGGGTNTGELFF
j_call: TRBJ2-2
d_call: TRBD2
v_call: TRBV9
clone_size: NA

cdr3_nt: TGTGCCACCAGCAGAGGAGTGGGGCTAGAGACCCAGTACTTC
cdr3_aa: CATSRGVGLETQYF
j_call: TRBJ2-5
d_call: NA
v_call: TRBV15
clone_size: NA

cdr3_nt: TGCAGCGTTGGGGGAGCTGACTACAATGAGCAGTTCTTC
cdr3_aa: CSVGGADYNEQFF
j_call: TRBJ2-1
d_call: NA
v_call: TRBV29-1
clone_size: NA

cdr3_nt: TGTGCCTGGACAGGGAGGGACACCATATATTTT
cdr3_aa: CAWTGRDTIYF
j_call: TRBJ1-3
d_call: NA
v_call: TRBV30
clone_size: NA

cdr3_nt: TGTGCCAGCAGCGCGAAAGGACCAACCTCAGGGTTAAGCTACGAGCAGTACTTC
cdr3_aa: CASSAKGPTSGLSYEQYF
j_call: TRBJ2-7
d_call: NA
v_call: TRBV21-1
clone_size: NA

cdr3_nt: TGTGCCAGCAGCTTAGGTCAGAACACTGAAGCTTTCTTT
cdr3_aa: CASSLGQNTEAFF
j_call: TRBJ1-1
d_call: NA
v_call: TRBV7-9
clone_size: NA

cdr3_nt: TGTGCCAGCAGTGAACCGGGACAGATCTCCTACAATGAGCAGTTCTTC
cdr3_aa: CASSEPGQISYNEQFF
j_call: TRBJ2-1
d_call: TRBD1
v_call: TRBV6-1
clone_size: NA

cdr3_nt: TGTGCCACCAAAGTAAGACAGGGTTATGAAAAACTGTTTTTT
cdr3_aa: CATKVRQGYEKLFF
j_call: TRBJ1-4
d_call: TRBD1
v_call: TRBV2
clone_size: NA

cdr3_nt: TGTGCCTGGAGGGGTAATACGGGGGAGCAGTACTTC
cdr3_aa: CAWRGNTGEQYF
j_call: TRBJ2-7
d_call: NA
v_call: TRBV30
clone_size: NA

cdr3_nt: TGTGCCAGCAGCGTGAGCGGGCGGGGCACAGATACGCAGTATTTT
cdr3_aa: CASSVSGRGTDTQYF
j_call: TRBJ2-3
d_call: NA
v_call: TRBV9
clone_size: NA

cdr3_nt: TGCGCCAGCAGCAGACTAGCCCACGAGCAGTACTTC
cdr3_aa: CASSRLAHEQYF
j_call: TRBJ2-7
d_call: TRBD2
v_call: TRBV5-1
clone_size: NA